Listed here is a single T cell receptor (beta chain). The antigen is unknown. The germline V gene encodes CDR1 SGHAT and CDR2 FQNNGV. The CDR3 runs to 16 residues. The ends lost 6 bases at V and 4 bases at J; junction bases unmatched: 12. Donors, without exception, were Caucasian adults residing in Nashville, Tennessee. In the sorted-subset replicate PCRs, approximately 200 ng DNA, 25,000 to 35,000 T cell genomes, was used. Some clones are missing from TCRdb's copy, which holds only in-frame ones; the method was immunoSEQ multiplex PCR. The profile shows some 1.5 million clones, approximately 97% of them singletons. This entry belongs to a study of shared clonotypes between healthy human individuals. In the study overall: In total, the donors were a couple of women and three men aged 18 to 49.

Regarding the study as a whole: The naive CD4 repertoires of four donors were compared, and roughly 5% of clonotypes were shared.

V is TRBV11-2 and J is TRBJ1-3, with TRBD1 matching over 7 bases. Material for sequencing was naive CD4+ T cells sorted from blood. Subset defined: CD45RA+ positively selected. This sequence was found in a man aged 25-45 years in good health. CDR3 in amino acids: CASSDPPRDRGNTIYF. CDR3 sequence (DNA): TGTGCCAGCAGTGATCCTCCCCGGGACAGAGGAAACACCATATATTTT.